This T cell receptor beta chain was identified in a study of Ad26.COV2.S vaccination and SARS-CoV-2 variants. Study at large: Administration of Ad26.COV2.S was intramuscular, either once or twice 56 days apart.

Study-wide results and caveats: Vaccine recipients posted higher spike-specific TCR breadth than their placebo counterparts.

Method: immunoSEQ multiplex PCR; TCRdb's copy keeps in-frame clones and lacks some. The sample records about 350,000 clones, about 88% being singletons. The treatment is: some 20 received Ad26.COV2.S at low or high dose, single or two shots; five or six received placebo; per-sample allocation not given. Samples analyzed were those drawn on day 63 after the first vaccine or placebo injection. Based in Boston, the donor was an adult of 18-55 years. Ad26 vector vaccine expressed Wuhan-strain SARS-CoV-2 spike. The V and J ends lost 3 bases and 7 bases respectively, with 12 bases between them. CDR1 is KGHDR, CDR2 SFDVKD, per germline. This CDR3 has 14 amino acids. This clone has just a few counts. Its antigen is not identified.

The chain carries TRBV24-1 and TRBJ2-1; D possibly corresponds to TRBD2 (6 bases). This specimen was peripheral blood, taken in a trial of Ad26.COV2.S vaccine versus placebo. The clonotype was recovered from a person aged 18-65 years who received the Ad26.COV2.S COVID-19 vaccine or a placebo. The DNA for the CDR3 is TGTGCCACCAGTGATACGGGGAGGTGGAATGAGCAGTTCTTC. Residues: CATSDTGRWNEQFF.